This T cell receptor (beta chain) was sequenced for a study of OX40 agonist ivuxolimab in advanced cancers. Study-level points and caveats: Fewer expanded clones were found on average in CD4+ than in CD8+ T cells.

Germline CDR1 KGHSH, CDR2 LQKENI. The CDR3 consists of 14 residues. Trimming stripped 0 bases from V and 1 base from J, with 6 bases between. Profiling relied on immunoSEQ multiplex PCR, and the TCRdb table lists in-frame clones only, not all of them. In the table there are about 87,000 clones, around four fifths of which are singletons. With respect to this clone: Its target is unknown.

Sequencing was performed on CD4+ or CD8+ T cells sorted from blood, taken in a trial of the OX40 agonist ivuxolimab. The origin of this receptor is an adult with an advanced solid tumor such as melanoma, head and neck, liver or kidney cancer. The rearrangement links TRBV18 to TRBJ1-1, with D unclear. The chain's CDR3 is CASSPPSGNTEAFF. CDR3 nucleotides: TGTGCCAGCTCACCACCATCAGGGAACACTGAAGCTTTCTTT.